The 10 T cell receptor delta chains below were found in one sample sequenced in a study of gamma-delta chains in newborns, infants, children. TCRdb called clones from the reads again using CATT. The table lists some 4,000 delta-chain clones, over 1.5% of them singletons. The specimen sequenced was blood. The receptor source for this set is a child who was a newborn, infant or young child, either healthy, febrile or measles-vaccinated (not recorded which).

The CDR3 nucleotides are TGTGCAGCAAGCGCTCCTTCCGAGTACTGGGGGACAATTCCTTTCACCGATAAACTCATCTTT. Protein: CAASAPSEYWGTIPFTDKLIF. The chain couples TRAV29/DV5 to TRDJ1, with TRDD3 matching over 9 bases. Unmatched junction bases numbered 22, after V lost 0 bases and J lost 1 base. This CDR3 contains 21 residues. CDR1 NSMFDY and CDR2 ISSIKDK come from the germline V gene. Looking up the rest from reference TRAV29/DV5 and TRDJ1 gives the full variable domain: DQQVKQNSPSLSVQEGRISILNCDYTNSMFDYFLWYKKYPAEGPTFLISISSIKDKNEDGRFTVFLNKSAKHLSLHIVPSQPGDSAVYFCAASAPSEYWGTIPFTDKLIFGKGTRVTVEP.

V gene TRDV2 combines with J gene TRDJ3; 9 bases are a match to TRDD3. Germline CDR1 is GEAIGNYY and CDR2 is EKD. V was clipped by 2 bases and J by 0 bases; unmatched bases: 7. The CDR3 length is 19 residues. This CDR3 is CACDILGDRSSWDTRQMFF. DNA of the CDR3: TGTGCCTGTGACATACTGGGGGACCGGAGCTCCTGGGACACCCGACAGATGTTTTTC.

This clone appeared a few times. A junction boundary mismatches the germline segment, possibly from a read error. This chain links TRDV2 with TRDJ3, with 12 positions matching TRDD3. Germline V lookup: CDR1 GEAIGNYY, CDR2 EKD. This CDR3 is 19 amino acids long. The CDR3 loop reads CACDTAGGYDRWDTRQTFF. The CDR3 nucleotides are TGTGCCTGTGACACGGCTGGGGGATACGATCGTTGGGACACCCGACAGACGTTTTTC.

This clone ranks as large. The sample has other DNA sequences that encode this CDR3 too. The V call is TRDV2, the J call TRDJ3; 8 nucleotides align to TRDD3. V was pared by 3 bases and J by 0 bases, with 12 bases of the junction left unmatched. Germline V lookup: CDR1 GEAIGNYY, CDR2 EKD. The CDR3 covers 20 residues. The CDR3 DNA is TGTGCCTGTGACCCTTGGGGGATTAGTAGGAGCTCCTGGGACACCCGACAGATGTTTTTC. Translated, it gives CACDPWGISRSSWDTRQMFF.

In this sample, this clone turned up a few times. This chain links TRDV2 with TRDJ2; 8 nucleotides match TRDD3. CDR1 and CDR2 (germline): GEAIGNYY, EKD. The ends lost 5 bases at V and 2 bases at J; junction bases unmatched: 12. There are 17 residues in the CDR3. CDR3 sequence (DNA): TGTGCCTGTGGCAGGCGGCGTCCTGGGGGATTGACAGCACAACTCTTCTTT. Amino acid sequence: CACGRRRPGGLTAQLFF.

This clone occurred a few times. A far larger clone is a single base away, which makes a read error likely. The chain links TRDV2 to TRDJ3; TRDD3 agrees at 9 bases. Germline values: CDR1 GEAIGNYY, CDR2 EKD. There are 17 residues in the CDR3. The DNA for the CDR3 is TGTGCCTATGACACCGTGGGGGATACCTGGGACACCCGACAGATGTTTTTC. The encoded protein is CAYDTVGDTWDTRQMFF.

Worth noting for this clone: Other DNA sequences from this sample encode an identical CDR3 as well. The V gene is TRDV2, the J gene TRDJ3, with 12 positions matching TRDD3. This CDR3 is 20 amino acids long. With V trimmed by 0 bases and J by 0 bases, 5 bases remained unmatched. The germline V gene has CDR1 GEAIGNYY and CDR2 EKD. CDR3 DNA: TGTGCCTGTGACACCTACTGGGGGATACCTAGCTCCTGGGACACCCGACAGATGTTTTTC. This encodes CACDTYWGIPSSWDTRQMFF.

In its sample, this clone ranks as medium-sized. The chain carries TRAV29/DV5 and TRDJ1; D ambiguous. Germline V gives CDR1 NSMFDY, CDR2 ISSIKDK. Trimming stripped 0 bases from V and 0 bases from J, with 18 bases between. The CDR3 consists of 17 residues. CDR3 coding DNA: TGTGCAGCAAGCGGTATACTCGGGTCCCTGTACACCGATAAACTCATCTTT. This sequence encodes CAASGILGSLYTDKLIF.

By share, this clone counts as medium-sized. The J gene is TRDJ3, the V gene TRDV2, with TRDD3 matching 9 bases. This CDR3 has 20 amino acids. Germline CDR1 and CDR2: GEAIGNYY and EKD. Trimming at V came to 3 bases and at J to 0 bases, leaving 11 bases not matched to a gene. The CDR3 region has the DNA TGTGCCTGTGACCAAGTACTGGGGATACGAAGCTCCTGGGACACCCGACAGATGTTTTTC. The encoded protein is CACDQVLGIRSSWDTRQMFF.

With respect to this clone: Only one base separates this from a far larger clonotype, so it likely reflects a read error. The sample has other DNA sequences that encode this CDR3 too. The rearrangement joins TRDV2 to TRDJ1; 7 bases are a match to TRDD3. The germline V gene has CDR1 GEAIGNYY and CDR2 EKD. The CDR3 extends over 15 amino acids. This CDR3 reads CACDTLGGSGDKLIF. CDR3 nucleotides: TGTGCCTGCGACACGCTGGGGGGCAGCGGAGATAAACTCATCTTT.